The T cell receptor beta chain under discussion was sequenced for a study of post-analysis software for immune sequencing data. Looking at the study overall: Some patients lacked subtype; others had relapsing-remitting, secondary progressive or progressive-relapsing disease.

General study points: Five TRBV segments, including TRBV5-6, TRBV5-1 and TRBV20-1, were more frequent in patients than controls. Batch-matched samples strongly co-clustered by F measure. Controls' normalized Chao1 diversity significantly exceeded that of multiple sclerosis patients.

The TCR beta cDNA libraries contained unique molecular identifiers. cDNA molecules numbering about 470,000 came from around 1 to 10 million T cells. TCRdb reprocessed the PCR reads with MiXCR, giving one entry per CDR3 protein. The top ten hold more than 1.5% of the sample, which has fewer than 700,000 distinct CDR3 sequences, roughly 46% seen once. This CDR3 region has 13 residues. CDR1 DFQATT and CDR2 SNEGSKA come from the germline V gene (reference sequence). On this clonotype itself: Its antigen is unknown.

The specimen was blood. The chain couples TRBV20-1 to TRBJ2-3, with D perhaps being TRBD1 or TRBD2 (5 bases each). This TCR was sampled from a girl between 5 and 17 years old with multiple sclerosis. CDR3 in amino acids: CSPRGDGTDTQYF. DNA of the CDR3: TGCAGCCCTAGAGGGGATGGCACAGATACGCAGTATTTT.